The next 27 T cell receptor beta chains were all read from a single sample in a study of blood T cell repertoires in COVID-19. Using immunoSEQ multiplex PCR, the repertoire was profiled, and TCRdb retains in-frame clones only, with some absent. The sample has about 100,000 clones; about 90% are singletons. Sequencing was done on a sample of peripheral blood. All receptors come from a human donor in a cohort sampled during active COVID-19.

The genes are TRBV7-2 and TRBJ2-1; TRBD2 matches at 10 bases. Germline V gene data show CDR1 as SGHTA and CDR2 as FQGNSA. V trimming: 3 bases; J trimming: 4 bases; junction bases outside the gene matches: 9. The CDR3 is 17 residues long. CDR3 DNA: TGTGCCAGCAGCTTCCTCCTAGCGGGAGTTATGTACAATGAGCAGTTCTTC. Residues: CASSFLLAGVMYNEQFF.

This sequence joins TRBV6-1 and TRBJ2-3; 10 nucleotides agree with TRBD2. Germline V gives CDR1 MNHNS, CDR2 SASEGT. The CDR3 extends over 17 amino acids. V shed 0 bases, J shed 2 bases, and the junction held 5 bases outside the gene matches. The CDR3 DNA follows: TGTGCCAGCAGTGAAGCCGCCGGGACTAGCGTCACAGATACGCAGTATTTT. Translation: CASSEAAGTSVTDTQYF.

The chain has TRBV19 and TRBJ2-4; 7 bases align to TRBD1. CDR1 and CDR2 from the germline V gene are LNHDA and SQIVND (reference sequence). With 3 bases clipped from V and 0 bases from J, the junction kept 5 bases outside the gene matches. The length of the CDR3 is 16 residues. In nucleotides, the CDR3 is TGTGCCAGTAGTATCGTGGACAGGCTAGCCAAAAACATTCAGTACTTC. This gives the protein CASSIVDRLAKNIQYF.

This chain's CDR3 is CAWTGGPGELFF. The CDR3 nucleotides are TGTGCCTGGACGGGGGGACCCGGGGAGCTGTTTTTT. The chain couples TRBV30 to TRBJ2-2; 7 bases line up with TRBD2. Trimming took 4 bases from V and 6 from J; bases not matched to a gene: 2. In germline, CDR1 is GTSNPN, CDR2 SVGIG (reference sequence). The CDR3 consists of 12 residues.

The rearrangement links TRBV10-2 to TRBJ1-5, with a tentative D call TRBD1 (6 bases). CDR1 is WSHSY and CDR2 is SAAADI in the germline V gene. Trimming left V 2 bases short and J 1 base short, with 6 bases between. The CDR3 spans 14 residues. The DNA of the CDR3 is TGCGCCAGCAGTGAGACAGGGAGCAATCAGCCCCAGCATTTT. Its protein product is CASSETGSNQPQHF.

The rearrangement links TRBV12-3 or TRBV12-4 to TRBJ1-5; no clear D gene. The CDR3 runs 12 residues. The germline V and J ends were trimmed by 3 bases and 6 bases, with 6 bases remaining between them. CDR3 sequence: CASSFRGQPQHF. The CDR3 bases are TGTGCCAGCAGTTTCCGCGGTCAGCCCCAGCATTTT.

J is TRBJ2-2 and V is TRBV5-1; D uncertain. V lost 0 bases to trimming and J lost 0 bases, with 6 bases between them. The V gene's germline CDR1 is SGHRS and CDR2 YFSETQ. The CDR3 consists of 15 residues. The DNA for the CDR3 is TGCGCCAGCAGCTTGGCACAGACGAACACCGGGGAGCTGTTTTTT. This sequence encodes CASSLAQTNTGELFF. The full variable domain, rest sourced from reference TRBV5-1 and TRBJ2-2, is KAGVTQTPRYLIKTRGQQVTLSCSPISGHRSVSWYQQTPGQGLQFLFEYFSETQRNKGNFPGRFSGRQFSNSRSEMNVSTLELGDSALYLCASSLAQTNTGELFFGEGSRLTVL.

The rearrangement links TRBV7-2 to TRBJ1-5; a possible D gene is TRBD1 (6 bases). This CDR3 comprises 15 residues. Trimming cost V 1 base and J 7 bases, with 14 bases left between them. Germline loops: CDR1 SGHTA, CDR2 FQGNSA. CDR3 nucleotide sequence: TGTGCCAGCAGCTTAGGTTCCCAGGGGATCCAGCCCCAGCATTTT. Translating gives CASSLGSQGIQPQHF. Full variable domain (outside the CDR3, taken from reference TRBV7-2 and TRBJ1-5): GAGVSQSPSNKVTEKGKDVELRCDPISGHTALYWYRQSLGQGLEFLIYFQGNSAPDKSGLPSDRFSAERTGGSVSTLTIQRTQQEDSAVYLCASSLGSQGIQPQHFGDGTRLSIL.

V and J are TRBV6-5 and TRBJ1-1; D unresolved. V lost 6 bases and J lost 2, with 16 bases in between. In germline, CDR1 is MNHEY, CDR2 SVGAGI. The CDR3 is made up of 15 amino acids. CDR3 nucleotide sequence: TGTGCCAGCAGCCTTTGGGAGGGTACAAACACTGAAGCTTTCTTT. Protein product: CASSLWEGTNTEAFF.

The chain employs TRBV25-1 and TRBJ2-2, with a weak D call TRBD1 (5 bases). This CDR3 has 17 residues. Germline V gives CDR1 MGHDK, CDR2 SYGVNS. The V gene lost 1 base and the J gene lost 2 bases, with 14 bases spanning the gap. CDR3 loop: CASSELNWQGNTGELFF. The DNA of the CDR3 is TGTGCCAGCAGTGAATTGAACTGGCAGGGTAACACCGGGGAGCTGTTTTTT.

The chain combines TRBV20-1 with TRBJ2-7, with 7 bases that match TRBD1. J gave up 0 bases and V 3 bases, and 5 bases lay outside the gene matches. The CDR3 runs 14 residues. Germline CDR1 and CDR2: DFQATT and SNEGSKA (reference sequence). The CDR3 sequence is CSASTGAHSYEQYF. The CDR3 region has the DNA TGCAGTGCTAGTACAGGGGCCCACTCCTACGAGCAGTACTTC.

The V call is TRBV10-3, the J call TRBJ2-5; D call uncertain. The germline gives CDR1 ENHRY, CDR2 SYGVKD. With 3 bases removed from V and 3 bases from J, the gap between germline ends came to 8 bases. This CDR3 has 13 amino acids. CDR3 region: CAISDGGKETQYF. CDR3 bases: TGTGCCATCAGTGATGGCGGAAAAGAGACCCAGTACTTC.

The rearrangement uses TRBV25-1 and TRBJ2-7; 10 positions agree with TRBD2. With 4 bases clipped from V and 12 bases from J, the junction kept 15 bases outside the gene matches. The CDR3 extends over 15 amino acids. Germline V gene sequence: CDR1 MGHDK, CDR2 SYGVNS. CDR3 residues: CASSARTSGPTGRYF. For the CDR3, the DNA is TGTGCCAGCAGTGCCCGGACTAGCGGACCGACTGGGCGGTACTTC.

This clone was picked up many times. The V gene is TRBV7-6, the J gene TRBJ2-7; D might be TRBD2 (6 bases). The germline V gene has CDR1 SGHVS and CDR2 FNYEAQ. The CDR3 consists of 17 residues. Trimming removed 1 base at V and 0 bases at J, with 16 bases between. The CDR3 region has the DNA TGTGCCAGCAGCTTAGATTCTCGGGAGCGAATCTCCTACGAGCAGTACTTC. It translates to CASSLDSRERISYEQYF.

DNA for the CDR3: TGCGCCAGCAGCCAAGATAGCGAAGGGGGCAGGACTGAAGCTTTCTTT. This codes for CASSQDSEGGRTEAFF. The chain recombines TRBV4-1 with TRBJ1-1; 7 bases fit TRBD1. CDR1 is MGHRA and CDR2 is YSYEKL in the germline V gene. The ends lost 0 bases at V and 5 bases at J; junction bases unmatched: 9. The CDR3 length is 16 residues.

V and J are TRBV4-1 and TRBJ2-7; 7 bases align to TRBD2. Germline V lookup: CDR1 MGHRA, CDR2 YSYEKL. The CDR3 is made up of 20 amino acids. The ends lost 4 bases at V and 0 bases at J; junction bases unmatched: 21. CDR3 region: CASSLGVGHRLAARSYEQYF. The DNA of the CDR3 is TGCGCCAGCAGCCTCGGGGTCGGACACAGACTAGCTGCCCGCTCCTACGAGCAGTACTTC.

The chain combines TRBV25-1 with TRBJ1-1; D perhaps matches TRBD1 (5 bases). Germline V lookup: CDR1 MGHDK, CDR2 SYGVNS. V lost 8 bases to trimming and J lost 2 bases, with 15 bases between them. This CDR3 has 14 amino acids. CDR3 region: CASSLEGVNTEAFF. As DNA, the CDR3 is TGTGCCAGCTCGTTGGAAGGGGTAAACACTGAAGCTTTCTTT.

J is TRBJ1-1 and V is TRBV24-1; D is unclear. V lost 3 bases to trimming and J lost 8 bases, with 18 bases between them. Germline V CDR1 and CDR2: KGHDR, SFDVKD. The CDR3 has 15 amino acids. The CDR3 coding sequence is TGTGCCACCAGTGATAGGCCCCATTGGGAGTCGGAAGCTTTCTTT. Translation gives CATSDRPHWESEAFF.

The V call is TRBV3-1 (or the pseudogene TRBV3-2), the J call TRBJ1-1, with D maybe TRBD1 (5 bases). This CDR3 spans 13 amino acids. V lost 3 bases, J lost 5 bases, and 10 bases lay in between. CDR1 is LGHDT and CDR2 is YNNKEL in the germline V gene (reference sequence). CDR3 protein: CASSQAGRTEAFF. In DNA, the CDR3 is TGTGCCAGCAGCCAGGCAGGGCGGACTGAAGCTTTCTTT.

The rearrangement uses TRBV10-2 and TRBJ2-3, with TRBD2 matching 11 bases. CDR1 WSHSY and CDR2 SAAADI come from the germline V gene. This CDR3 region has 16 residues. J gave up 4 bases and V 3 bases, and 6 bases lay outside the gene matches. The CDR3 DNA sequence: TGCGCCAGCAGTGATATAGCGGGAGGGCCCGCAGATACGCAGTATTTT. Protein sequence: CASSDIAGGPADTQYF.

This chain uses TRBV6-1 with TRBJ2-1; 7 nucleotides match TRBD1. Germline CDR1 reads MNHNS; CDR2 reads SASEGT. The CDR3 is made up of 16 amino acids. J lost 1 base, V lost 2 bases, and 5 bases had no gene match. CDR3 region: CASSERTGLSYNEQFF. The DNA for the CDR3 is TGTGCCAGCAGTGAAAGGACAGGTTTATCCTACAATGAGCAGTTCTTC.

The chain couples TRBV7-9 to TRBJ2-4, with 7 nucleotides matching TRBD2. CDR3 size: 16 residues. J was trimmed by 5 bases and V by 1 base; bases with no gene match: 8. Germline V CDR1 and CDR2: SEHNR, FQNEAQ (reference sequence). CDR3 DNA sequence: TGTGCCAGCAGCTTAGTCACTAGCGTTGCCGAAAACATTCAGTACTTC. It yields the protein CASSLVTSVAENIQYF. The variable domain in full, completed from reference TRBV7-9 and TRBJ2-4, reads DTGVSQNPRHKITKRGQNVTFRCDPISEHNRLYWYRQTLGQGPEFLTYFQNEAQLEKSRLLSDRFSAERPKGSFSTLEIQRTEQGDSAMYLCASSLVTSVAENIQYFGAGTRLSVL.

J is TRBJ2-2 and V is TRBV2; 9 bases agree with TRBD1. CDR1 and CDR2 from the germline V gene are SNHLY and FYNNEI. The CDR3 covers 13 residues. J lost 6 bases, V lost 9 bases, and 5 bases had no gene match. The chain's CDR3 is CARGGQGSGELFF. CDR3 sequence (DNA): TGTGCCAGGGGGGGACAGGGTTCCGGGGAGCTGTTTTTT.

CDR3 sequence: CAISESTTSGYEQYF. For the CDR3, the DNA is TGTGCCATCAGTGAGTCGACGACTAGCGGCTACGAGCAGTACTTC. The chain is built from TRBV10-3 and TRBJ2-7; 9 positions agree with TRBD2. Germline CDR1 ENHRY, CDR2 SYGVKD. CDR3 length: 15 residues. Trimming at V came to 0 bases and at J to 3 bases, leaving 3 bases not matched to a gene.

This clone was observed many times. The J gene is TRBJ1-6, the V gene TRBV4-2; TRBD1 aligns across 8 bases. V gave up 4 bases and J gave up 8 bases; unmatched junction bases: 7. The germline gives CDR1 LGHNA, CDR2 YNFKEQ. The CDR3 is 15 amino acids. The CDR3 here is CASSRDGQGDSPLHF. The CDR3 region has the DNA TGTGCCAGCAGCCGAGACGGACAGGGAGATTCACCCCTCCACTTT.

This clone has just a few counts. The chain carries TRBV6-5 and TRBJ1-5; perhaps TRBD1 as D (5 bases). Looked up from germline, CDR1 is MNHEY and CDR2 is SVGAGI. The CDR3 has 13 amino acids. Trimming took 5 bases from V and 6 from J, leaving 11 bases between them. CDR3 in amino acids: CASSRRVGQPQHF. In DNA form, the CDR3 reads TGTGCCAGCAGTCGCAGGGTGGGTCAGCCCCAGCATTTT.

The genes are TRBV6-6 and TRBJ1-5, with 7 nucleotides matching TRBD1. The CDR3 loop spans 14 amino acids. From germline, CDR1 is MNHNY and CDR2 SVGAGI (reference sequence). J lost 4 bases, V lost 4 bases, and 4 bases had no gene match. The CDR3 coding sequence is TGTGCCAGCAGTTCCGGGACAGTTAATCAGCCCCAGCATTTT. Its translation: CASSSGTVNQPQHF.